What follows describes a single TCR beta chain. TCRdb fed the 5' RACE reads into MiXCR, producing one record per CDR3 protein. The sample records 1.5 million to 2 million distinct CDR3 sequences, around a third being singletons. This specimen comes from a study of identical twins. This CDR3 spans 13 amino acids. Per germline, CDR1 DFQATT and CDR2 SNEGSKA (reference sequence). Sequences were obtained from cord blood. The TCR was taken from a newborn girl in good health. The V gene is TRBV20-1, the J gene TRBJ2-4; D is ambiguous. The DNA end is more similar to TRBJ2-7, so the J call may be wrong. Here the CDR3 DNA reads TGCAGTGCTAGAGACCCCCCCGGTTACGAGCAGTACTTC. Its translation is CSARDPPGYEQYF.